The 9 T cell receptor beta chains below all came from one sample that was sequenced in a study of blood T cell repertoires in COVID-19 (TCRdb year 2020). Library generation was performed with the immunoSEQ multiplex PCR assay. Sourced from immuneACCESS, this table was stored by TCRdb with only in-frame sequences that have V and J called. A share of the clones is absent; for the studies checked, an unresolved V gene accounts for under half, and the remainder has no known explanation. A total of some 46,000 clones appear in this sample, 80% to 90% of them only once. The ten most abundant clones make up approximately 4.3% of the sample. The sequencing sample was made of peripheral blood. These receptors all come from a human donor in a cohort sampled during active COVID-19.

The chain links TRBV19 to TRBJ2-3; the match to TRBD1 covers 10 bases. V lost 5 bases to trimming and J lost 4 bases; unmatched junction nucleotides: 3. There are 14 residues in the CDR3. The V gene's germline CDR1 is LNHDA and CDR2 SQIVND (reference sequence). The CDR3: CASSRQGAADTQYF. The CDR3 DNA is TGTGCCAGTAGTCGACAGGGGGCTGCAGATACGCAGTATTTT.

This rearrangement joins TRBV11-3 to TRBJ1-1; 8 bases align to TRBD1. The germline gives CDR1 SGHNT, CDR2 YENEEA. The J segment lost 5 bases and the V segment lost 1 base, leaving 6 bases of the junction unmatched. CDR3 size: 15 residues. The CDR3 here is CASSLAPRTGTEAFF. The CDR3 DNA is TGTGCCAGCAGCTTAGCTCCGCGGACAGGGACTGAAGCTTTCTTT.

This chain uses TRBV9 with TRBJ2-1, with TRBD2 identical over 7 bases. The germline V gene encodes CDR1 SGDLS and CDR2 YYNGEE. CDR3 size: 16 residues. The ends lost 5 bases at V and 0 bases at J; junction bases unmatched: 8. The CDR3 here is CASSSSGKSSYNEQFF. CDR3 sequence (DNA): TGTGCCAGCAGTTCTAGCGGAAAGAGCTCCTACAATGAGCAGTTCTTC.

This clone was seen only a few times. The chain has TRBV6-1 and TRBJ1-2; D gene ambiguous. V shed 1 base and J shed 8 bases, with 14 bases lying between them. In germline, CDR1 is MNHNS, CDR2 SASEGT. The length of the CDR3 is 14 residues. The CDR3 spells CASSEDGTPRGYTF. CDR3 coding DNA: TGTGCCAGCAGTGAAGATGGCACCCCGAGGGGCTACACCTTC.

The chain links TRBV2 to TRBJ1-4; D may be TRBD1 (6 bases). V dropped 2 bases and J dropped 1 base, with 14 bases sitting between them. This CDR3 is built from 17 residues. Per the germline V gene, CDR1 is SNHLY and CDR2 is FYNNEI. The CDR3 loop is CASSEIQGSGTNEKLFF. CDR3 bases: TGTGCCAGCAGTGAAATACAGGGCTCGGGAACTAATGAAAAACTGTTTTTT.

In this sample, this clone turned up a few times. The J gene is TRBJ2-5, the V gene TRBV4-3, with TRBD2 as a possible D gene (6 bases). Germline V gene lookup returns CDR1 LGHNA and CDR2 YSLEER. Trimming removed 3 bases from V and 4 bases from J, with 9 bases in between. The length of the CDR3 is 13 residues. CDR3 DNA: TGCGCCAGCAGCCATAGCGGCGGAGAGACCCAGTACTTC. It is translated as CASSHSGGETQYF.

The chain couples TRBV4-2 to TRBJ1-2; D not resolved. CDR3 length equals 15 residues. CDR1 is LGHNA, CDR2 YNFKEQ, per germline. Trimming took 0 bases from V and 3 from J, leaving 11 bases between them. Here the CDR3 DNA reads TGTGCCAGCAGCCAAGAAGGCGGAGATTACTATGGCTACACCTTC. As protein: CASSQEGGDYYGYTF.

This sequence joins TRBV7-2 and TRBJ2-3; D remains unclear. The CDR3 is 13 residues long. Trimming left V 4 bases short and J 2 bases short, with 7 bases between. CDR1 and CDR2 from the germline V gene are SGHTA and FQGNSA. In DNA form, the CDR3 reads TGTGCCAGCAGCTCTCCGGTCACAGATACGCAGTATTTT. Protein product: CASSSPVTDTQYF.

As regards this clone: The sample carries other DNA sequences with the same CDR3. J is TRBJ2-7 and V is TRBV3-1 (or the pseudogene TRBV3-2); 9 nucleotides agree with TRBD2. The junction had 6 bases not matched to a gene; V was cut back by 6 bases and J by 0 bases. Germline assignment: CDR1 LGHDT and CDR2 YNNKEL (reference sequence). This CDR3 has 15 amino acids. The CDR3 is CASSQGLALSYEQYF. The CDR3 region has the DNA TGTGCCAGCAGTCAGGGACTAGCCCTCTCCTACGAGCAGTACTTC.